This TCR beta chain was profiled in a study of identical twins. This clonotype was observed a single time. TCRdb reprocessed the 5' RACE reads via MiXCR and lists one record per CDR3 protein. The repertoire consists of hundreds of thousands of distinct CDR3 sequences, with roughly 20% occurring once and the leading ten covering roughly 13%. This CDR3 has 15 residues. Germline-derived CDR1 and CDR2 are SGHRS and YFSETQ. V lost 4 bases and J lost 1, with 9 bases in between. The sample was also reused in another study, on T cells expressing NK-cell markers.

The sequencing sample was made of PBMCs. This chain connects TRBV5-1 to TRBJ2-6; D call uncertain. This receptor was identified in a woman aged 18-29 years in good health. For the CDR3, the DNA is TGCGCCAGCAGCCCGGGCCTGTCTGGGGCCAACGTCCTGACTTTC. Residues: CASSPGLSGANVLTF.